One TCR beta chain is described in this entry. It lacks a known antigen. Qualities for individual bases were not recorded, and no much larger clone is one base off. Counted from cysteine to phenylalanine, this CDR3 has 14 amino acids. This entry keeps only the CDR3 DNA: 42 bases, framed from base 1. Based on the germline V gene, the CDR1 and CDR2 sequences are MGHDK and SYGVNS. V lost 2 bases and J lost 1 base; the stretch between them is 5 bases long. The sample comes from a study of control samples from healthy donors and cancer patients (dated by TCRdb to 2020 to 2022). Library preparation was by the immunoSEQ multiplex PCR assay. What TCRdb holds here is the immuneACCESS table cut down to in-frame rearrangements. Part of the clones is not present; checked against another copy, under half of the missing clones reflect an unresolved V gene, and the others are unexplained. This sample lists some 140,000 clones; 85% to 95% were detected once. In total, the top ten clones hold about 14% of the sample.

The chain is assembled from TRBV25-1 and TRBJ2-2; no D gene call is confident. The TCR comes from a man aged 55 to 70 with colorectal cancer. The sample comprised PBMCs. The encoded CDR3 is CASSETQNTGELFF. The sequence in DNA is TGTGCCAGCAGTGAAACACAGAACACCGGGGAGCTGTTTTTT.